A selection of T cell receptor beta chains follows, all from one sample in a study of T cells in Graves' hyperthyroidism and ophthalmopathy. Each CDR3 protein is one row after TCRdb ran MiXCR on the multiplex PCR reads. The table records 500,000 to 600,000 distinct CDR3 sequences, 15% to 20% of them present only once. Sequenced sample: blood. Receptors were obtained from a man aged 40-55 years with Graves' ophthalmopathy. CDR3s include the opening cysteine and the closing phenylalanine or tryptophan. D genes are given only for firm matches. The size field is filled for only some rows; it gives once, few, many or a size class.

abundance	j_gene	v_gene	d_gene	len	CDR3aa	CDR3nt
many	TRBJ1-2	TRBV5-1	NA	14	CASSNSDGDYGYTF	TGCGCCAGCAGTAATTCGGACGGGGACTATGGCTACACCTTC
many	TRBJ2-4	TRBV7-2	TRBD1	19	CASSSQGTAKPLAKNIQYF	TGTGCCAGCAGCTCACAGGGGACAGCAAAGCCCCTAGCCAAAAACATTCAGTACTTC
NA	TRBJ2-1	TRBV6-2/TRBV6-3	NA	16	CASKTQWVGGHNEQFF	TGTGCCAGCAAAACCCAATGGGTTGGAGGACACAATGAGCAGTTCTTC
NA	TRBJ1-5	TRBV28	NA	12	CASDGSYQPQHF	TGTGCCAGCGACGGGAGCTATCAGCCCCAGCATTTT
many	TRBJ2-7	TRBV7-2	TRBD2	15	CASSGGGRALYEQYF	TGTGCCAGCAGTGGGGGCGGGAGGGCCCTCTACGAGCAGTACTTC
few	TRBJ1-2	TRBV29-1	NA	12	CSVAGQGHGYTF	TGCAGCGTTGCGGGTCAGGGACATGGCTACACCTTC
NA	TRBJ2-1	TRBV6-2/TRBV6-3	TRBD2	16	CASTPPGLALYNEQFF	TGTGCCAGCACCCCCCCGGGACTAGCTCTTTACAATGAGCAGTTCTTC
many	TRBJ2-1	TRBV7-9	TRBD1	15	CASSPSTGTRNEQFF	TGTGCCAGCAGCCCATCGACAGGGACCAGGAATGAGCAGTTCTTC
few	TRBJ1-6	TRBV19	NA	15	CASSETLRYNSPLHF	TGTGCCAGTAGTGAAACACTGAGATATAATTCACCCCTCCACTTT
many	TRBJ1-2	TRBV5-1	NA	14	CASSLRSGDSGYTF	TGCGCCAGCAGCTTGAGATCGGGGGATTCGGGCTACACCTTC
few	TRBJ2-5	TRBV7-9	NA	17	CASSPTYHDRSQETQYF	TGTGCCAGCAGCCCGACATACCACGACCGGTCCCAAGAGACCCAGTACTTC
NA	TRBJ2-7	TRBV3-1	NA	14	CASSYGYKLYEQYF	TGTGCCAGCAGTTACGGCTACAAACTCTACGAGCAGTACTTC
NA	TRBJ2-5	TRBV18	NA	15	CASSPPDRGRETQYF	TGTGCCAGCTCACCACCCGATAGGGGGAGAGAGACCCAGTACTTC
many	TRBJ2-5	TRBV27	NA	15	CASSFNGAAKMTQYF	TGTGCCAGCAGTTTCAATGGAGCGGCCAAAATGACCCAGTACTTC
many	TRBJ2-5	TRBV12-3/TRBV12-4	NA	15	CASSRLVRRQETQYF	TGTGCCAGCAGCCGTCTGGTACGCCGGCAAGAGACCCAGTACTTC
NA	TRBJ1-1	TRBV6-2/TRBV6-3	NA	12	CASRQMNTEAFF	TGTGCCAGCAGGCAGATGAACACTGAAGCTTTCTTT
NA	TRBJ2-2	TRBV6-1	TRBD2	17	CASSWTSGGRNTGELFF	TGTGCCAGCAGCTGGACTAGCGGGGGCCGTAACACCGGGGAGCTGTTTTTT
many	TRBJ2-1	TRBV2	TRBD2	15	CASRPTSGTGNEQFF	TGTGCCAGCAGGCCGACTAGCGGGACGGGGAATGAGCAGTTCTTC
NA	TRBJ2-5	TRBV7-9	NA	13	CASSFRGGETQYF	TGTGCCAGCAGCTTTAGGGGAGGAGAGACCCAGTACTTC
NA	TRBJ1-1	TRBV18	TRBD1	16	CASSPNRGRWNTEAFF	TGTGCCAGCTCACCGAACAGGGGGCGGTGGAACACTGAAGCTTTCTTT
NA	TRBJ2-2	TRBV5-1	NA	16	CASSLVQDPNTGELFF	TGCGCCAGCAGCTTGGTCCAGGATCCGAACACCGGGGAGCTGTTTTTT
few	TRBJ1-1	TRBV30	TRBD1	15	CAWTLHRDRGAEAFF	TGTGCCTGGACTTTACATCGTGACAGGGGGGCTGAAGCTTTCTTT
NA	TRBJ1-5	TRBV12-3/TRBV12-4	NA	13	CASSLGKGQPQHF	TGTGCCAGCAGTTTAGGGAAGGGTCAGCCCCAGCATTTT
many	TRBJ1-2	TRBV2	NA	13	CASSEWQTYGYTF	TGTGCCAGCAGTGAGTGGCAGACTTATGGCTACACCTTC
few	TRBJ1-2	TRBV6-1	NA	13	CASSSTWSGGYTF	TGTGCCAGCAGCTCAACATGGTCCGGTGGCTACACCTTC
many	TRBJ1-5	TRBV28	NA	15	CASIFSDISNQPQHF	TGTGCCAGCATCTTCTCAGACATTAGCAATCAGCCCCAGCATTTT
once	TRBJ2-5	TRBV5-4	NA	15	CASRRDTGTRETQYF	TGTGCCAGCAGGCGGGACACAGGGACGAGGGAGACCCAGTACTTC
NA	TRBJ2-7	TRBV3-1	NA	15	CASSQARGMDYEQYF	TGTGCCAGCAGCCAAGCAAGGGGAATGGACTACGAGCAGTACTTC
NA	TRBJ2-5	TRBV12-3/TRBV12-4	TRBD2	17	CASSLDSGTSVRETQYF	TGTGCCAGCAGCCTCGACTCCGGGACTAGCGTGAGGGAGACCCAGTACTTC
NA	TRBJ1-5	TRBV10-3	NA	12	CAISNINQPQHF	TGTGCCATCAGTAATATCAATCAGCCCCAGCATTTT
NA	TRBJ1-1	TRBV7-6	TRBD1	12	CASSSGQGGAFF	TGTGCCAGCAGCTCAGGACAGGGGGGAGCTTTCTTT
few	TRBJ2-7	TRBV20-1	TRBD2	14	CSANAGLAGYEQYF	TGCAGTGCCAACGCGGGACTAGCGGGGTACGAGCAGTACTTC
few	TRBJ2-2	TRBV2	TRBD2	14	CATRRGVSTGELFF	TGTGCCACCAGACGGGGGGTTTCGACCGGGGAGCTGTTTTTT
once	TRBJ2-7	TRBV20-1	NA	13	CSVPAGSDYEQYF	TGCAGTGTCCCGGCCGGTTCCGACTACGAGCAGTACTTC
NA	TRBJ2-7	TRBV27	NA	19	CASSLFPPSSGGQLYEQYF	TGTGCCAGCAGTTTATTTCCCCCCTCTAGTGGGGGACAATTATACGAGCAGTACTTC
few	TRBJ1-1	TRBV19	NA	13	CASGRTVNTEAFF	TGTGCCAGCGGGAGGACGGTGAACACTGAAGCTTTCTTT
few	TRBJ2-2	TRBV7-9	NA	14	CASNPPVGTGELFF	TGTGCCAGCAACCCTCCCGTCGGTACCGGGGAGCTGTTTTTT
NA	TRBJ1-1	TRBV15	NA	15	CATSRDRYMNTEAFF	TGTGCCACCAGCAGAGATAGGTATATGAACACTGAAGCTTTCTTT
NA	TRBJ2-5	TRBV6-5	NA	14	CASSYLGDQETQYF	TGTGCCAGCAGTTACTTGGGGGATCAAGAGACCCAGTACTTC
many	TRBJ2-1	TRBV12-3/TRBV12-4	TRBD2	15	CASSLAGGGRNEQFF	TGTGCCAGCAGTTTGGCGGGAGGGGGGAGAAATGAGCAGTTCTTC
few	TRBJ2-2	TRBV25-1	NA	16	CASSEREGGRTGELFF	TGTGCCAGCAGTGAAAGAGAGGGGGGAAGGACCGGGGAGCTGTTTTTT
NA	TRBJ1-2	TRBV4-1	NA	14	CASSPGPGREGYTF	TGCGCCAGCAGCCCGGGACCAGGGCGAGAGGGCTACACCTTC
few	TRBJ1-5	TRBV6-4	NA	13	CANQIGPCGPQHF	TGTGCCAACCAAATAGGACCGTGTGGGCCCCAGCATTTT
NA	TRBJ1-3	TRBV4-3	NA	16	CASSQEIAGLRNTIYF	TGCGCCAGCAGCCAAGAAATCGCGGGGTTAAGAAACACCATATATTTT
few	TRBJ2-7	TRBV6-1	NA	15	CASTPPGQRAYEQYF	TGTGCCAGCACCCCCCCTGGACAGCGAGCCTACGAGCAGTACTTC
few	TRBJ1-4	TRBV30	TRBD1	14	CAWAPGQRNEKLFF	TGTGCCTGGGCTCCGGGACAGCGTAATGAAAAACTGTTTTTT
few	TRBJ2-2	TRBV7-9	NA	12	CASSLRFGELFF	TGTGCCAGCAGCTTACGTTTCGGGGAGCTGTTTTTT
many	TRBJ2-1	TRBV19	NA	14	CASRAGTNRNEQFF	TGTGCCAGTAGGGCGGGGACGAACAGGAATGAGCAGTTCTTC
NA	TRBJ2-7	TRBV5-1	NA	12	CASSLGDNEQYF	TGTGCCAGCAGCTTAGGAGACAATGAGCAGTACTTC
NA	TRBJ1-1	TRBV6-2/TRBV6-3	NA	15	CASTHQSGRNTEAFF	TGTGCCAGCACCCATCAATCGGGACGGAACACTGAAGCTTTCTTT
many	TRBJ2-3	TRBV11-2	NA	16	CASSLVVGVSTDTQYF	TGTGCCAGCAGCTTAGTTGTTGGGGTCAGCACAGATACGCAGTATTTT
few	TRBJ1-1	TRBV6-1	NA	12	CASSYGKTEAFF	TGTGCCAGCAGTTACGGGAAGACTGAAGCTTTCTTT
NA	TRBJ2-3	TRBV19	TRBD1	16	CASSQEDRGRTDTQYF	TGTGCCAGTAGCCAAGAGGACAGGGGGCGGACAGATACGCAGTATTTT
NA	TRBJ2-3	TRBV10-1	NA	12	CASSDVSDTQYF	TGCGCCAGCAGTGATGTATCAGATACGCAGTATTTT
many	TRBJ2-7	TRBV2	NA	13	CASVEARGYEQYF	TGTGCCTCGGTGGAGGCCAGGGGTTACGAGCAGTACTTC
many	TRBJ1-2	TRBV4-2	NA	15	CASSQGHGPNYGYTF	TGTGCCAGCAGCCAAGGTCACGGACCTAACTATGGCTACACCTTC
NA	TRBJ1-6	TRBV5-1	TRBD1	14	CASTSGTDNSPLHF	TGCGCCAGCACCTCCGGGACAGATAATTCACCCCTCCACTTT
NA	TRBJ2-3	TRBV20-1	TRBD2	14	CSARDGGSIDTQYF	TGCAGTGCTAGAGATGGCGGGAGCATAGATACGCAGTATTTT
NA	TRBJ1-1	TRBV12-5	NA	12	CASGLPGTEAFF	TGTGCTAGTGGGTTGCCGGGGACTGAAGCTTTCTTT